A selection of T cell receptor beta chains follows, all from one sample in a study of a mutant IDH1 vaccine in newly diagnosed glioma. These receptors' targets are unknown. The data were produced by immunoSEQ multiplex PCR, yet TCRdb's version contains in-frame clones alone and is incomplete. The repertoire has around 53,000 clones, under 85% of them found once; the top ten carry roughly 6.8%. This specimen consisted of PBMCs, obtained from a glioma patient whose treatment included an IDH1 peptide vaccine. Every receptor here comes from a man aged 35 to 55 with glioma. Both conserved end residues are part of each CDR3. The D gene is left open where the match is weak. Not all rows give a size; the values are once, few, many and, for expanded clones, a class.

>TRBV10-1|TRBJ2-5|-|-
CASTKQSEETQYF
TGCGCCAGCACTAAACAATCCGAAGAGACCCAGTACTTC
>TRBV20-1|TRBJ1-1|-|-
CSARRQLEAFF
TGCAGTGCTAGAAGACAGCTAGAAGCTTTCTTT
>TRBV27|TRBJ2-5|-|-
CASSRARRETQYF
TGTGCCAGCAGCCGCGCTAGGAGAGAGACCCAGTACTTC
>TRBV6-1|TRBJ1-2|TRBD1|-
CASSVSATGNYGYTF
TGTGCCAGCAGTGTCTCAGCGACAGGGAACTATGGCTACACCTTC
>TRBV18|TRBJ1-5|-|once
CASSLGTPNQPQHF
TGTGCCAGCTCACTCGGGACACCCAATCAGCCCCAGCATTTT
>TRBV4-2|TRBJ1-5|TRBD1|-
CASSQDNEVGTVNQPQHF
TGTGCCAGCAGCCAAGATAACGAAGTTGGGACAGTAAATCAGCCCCAGCATTTT
>TRBV7-9|TRBJ2-1|TRBD2|medium-sized
CASSPSFYAGDEQFF
TGTGCCAGCAGCCCCTCGTTTTATGCGGGGGATGAGCAGTTCTTC
>TRBV6-5|TRBJ1-2|-|-
CASSADRGYGYTF
TGTGCCAGCAGCGCGGACCGCGGCTATGGCTACACCTTC
>TRBV7-8|TRBJ2-5|-|-
CASSLGTNQETQYF
TGTGCCAGCAGCTTAGGGACAAACCAAGAGACCCAGTACTTC
>TRBV6-5|TRBJ2-6|-|-
CASSLRGSGANVLTF
TGTGCCAGCAGTCTCAGGGGCTCCGGGGCCAACGTCCTGACTTTC
>TRBV18|TRBJ2-3|-|few
CASSLSTDTQYF
TGTGCCAGCTCCCTTAGCACAGATACGCAGTATTTT
>TRBV2|TRBJ2-7|-|-
CASRTGAWDIF
TGTGCCAGCAGGACTGGCGCTTGGGACATCTTC
>TRBV18|TRBJ1-1|-|few
CASSLGPAEAFF
TGTGCCAGCTCACTCGGACCTGCTGAAGCTTTCTTT
>TRBV6-5|TRBJ2-1|-|-
CASSFSMARTVNEQFF
TGTGCCAGCAGTTTTTCAATGGCACGAACTGTCAATGAGCAGTTCTTC
>TRBV9|TRBJ2-7|TRBD2|few
CASSALAGGHYEQYF
TGTGCCAGCAGCGCCTTAGCGGGGGGGCACTACGAGCAGTACTTC
>TRBV7-2|TRBJ1-5|TRBD1|once
CASSLNTGANQPQHF
TGTGCCAGCAGCTTAAATACAGGGGCCAATCAGCCCCAGCATTTT
>TRBV4-1|TRBJ2-1|TRBD2|-
CASSQDRLAGDYNEQFF
TGCGCCAGCAGCCAAGATCGACTAGCGGGGGATTACAATGAGCAGTTCTTC
>TRBV4-1|TRBJ2-1|-|-
CASSRLLYNEQFF
TGCGCCAGCAGCCGCCTCTTATACAATGAGCAGTTCTTC
>TRBV7-9|TRBJ1-2|-|-
CASSLMEVNYGYTF
TGTGCCAGCAGCTTAATGGAGGTTAACTATGGCTACACCTTC
>TRBV19|TRBJ1-5|-|once
CASRTRTDNQPQHF
TGTGCCAGTAGAACCCGGACAGATAATCAGCCCCAGCATTTT
>TRBV7-9|TRBJ2-3|TRBD1|-
CASGTGSTDTQYF
TGTGCCAGTGGGACAGGGAGCACAGATACGCAGTATTTT
>TRBV7-9|TRBJ2-7|-|-
CASSSPAGNWAQYF
TGTGCCAGCAGCTCCCCAGCCGGGAATTGGGCGCAGTACTTC
>TRBV30|TRBJ1-2|-|-
CAWSVTRRYGYTF
TGTGCCTGGAGTGTTACAAGAAGGTATGGCTACACCTTC
>TRBV4-1|TRBJ1-1|-|-
CASRFFAWQNTEAFF
TGCGCCAGCAGGTTTTTTGCCTGGCAGAACACTGAAGCTTTCTTT
>TRBV6-4|TRBJ2-6|TRBD1|-
CARGQGAISGANVLTF
TGTGCCAGAGGACAGGGGGCGATCTCTGGGGCCAACGTCCTGACTTTC
>TRBV19|TRBJ1-5|-|-
CASSISRAVSNQPQHF
TGTGCCAGTAGTATCTCCAGGGCTGTGAGCAATCAGCCCCAGCATTTT
>TRBV14|TRBJ2-3|-|-
CASSQDETRRVSTDTQYF
TGTGCCAGCAGCCAAGATGAAACCCGTCGGGTTAGCACAGATACGCAGTATTTT
>TRBV28|TRBJ1-1|TRBD1|-
CASGTGPNTEAFF
TGTGCCAGTGGGACAGGACCGAACACTGAAGCTTTCTTT
>TRBV2|TRBJ2-5|-|-
CASSEQGQETQYF
TGTGCCAGCAGTGAACAGGGCCAAGAGACCCAGTACTTC
>TRBV5-1|TRBJ2-7|TRBD1|-
CASSSGTGGWEQYF
TGCGCCAGCAGCTCCGGGACAGGGGGGTGGGAGCAGTACTTC
>TRBV6-6|TRBJ1-5|-|-
CASSGGSYNSNQPQHF
TGTGCCAGCTCGGGAGGCAGCTACAATAGCAATCAGCCCCAGCATTTT
>TRBV6-5|TRBJ1-6|TRBD1|-
CASSQGQLNSPLHF
TGTGCCAGCAGTCAGGGACAGCTTAATTCACCCCTCCACTTT
>TRBV29-1|TRBJ2-3|-|-
CSVEGGISDTQYF
TGCAGCGTCGAGGGGGGTATTTCAGATACGCAGTATTTT
>TRBV6-1|TRBJ1-2|-|-
CASRMGDSYGYTF
TGTGCCAGCAGGATGGGCGATAGCTATGGCTACACCTTC
>TRBV6-1|TRBJ1-5|-|-
CASSESRHNLNQPQHF
TGTGCCAGCAGTGAAAGCCGGCACAACCTAAATCAGCCCCAGCATTTT
>TRBV5-6|TRBJ1-1|-|-
CASSLSGETIEAFF
TGTGCCAGCAGCTTATCGGGGGAAACTATTGAAGCTTTCTTT
>TRBV6-5|TRBJ1-2|TRBD1|-
CASSQGQGVRYTF
TGTGCCAGCAGCCAGGGACAGGGGGTCCGCTACACCTTC